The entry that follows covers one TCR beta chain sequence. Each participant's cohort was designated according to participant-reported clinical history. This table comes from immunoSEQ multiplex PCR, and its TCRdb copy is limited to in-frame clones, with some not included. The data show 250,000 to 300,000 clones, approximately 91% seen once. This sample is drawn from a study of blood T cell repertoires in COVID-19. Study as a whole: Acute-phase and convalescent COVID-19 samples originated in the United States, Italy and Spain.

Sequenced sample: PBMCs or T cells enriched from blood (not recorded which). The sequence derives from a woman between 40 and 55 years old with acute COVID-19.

The CDR3 here is CAWSVGTANTEAFF. DNA of the CDR3: TGTGCCTGGAGTGTTGGGACAGCAAACACTGAAGCTTTCTTT. V usage is TRBV30 and J usage is TRBJ1-1; TRBD1 matches 7 bases. The length of the CDR3 is 14 residues. The V gene's germline CDR1 is GTSNPN and CDR2 SVGIG (reference sequence). Trimming took 0 bases from V and 2 from J; bases not matched to a gene: 3. Using reference TRBV30 and TRBJ1-1 for the parts outside the CDR3, the full variable domain is SQTIHQWPATLVQPVGSPLSLECTVEGTSNPNLYWYRQAAGRGLQLLFYSVGIGQISSEVPQNLSASRPQDRQFILSSKKLLLSDSGFYLCAWSVGTANTEAFFGQGTRLTVV.